This TCR beta chain is drawn from a study of shared clonotypes between healthy human individuals. Naive CD8 populations comprised CD45RO-negative cells positively selected for CCR7, excluding terminally differentiated effector memory CD45RA+ cells. Measured with immunoSEQ multiplex PCR; TCRdb has only the in-frame clones, and not every one. Of some 2,000,000 clones listed, about 95% were seen once; the top ten hold approximately 1.2%. CDR3 length: 15 residues. V lost 0 bases to trimming and J lost 5 bases, with 16 bases between them. The germline V gene encodes CDR1 GTSNPN and CDR2 SVGIG (reference sequence).

V and J are TRBV30 and TRBJ2-5; TRBD2 is a possible D gene (7 bases). Specimen: naive CD8+ T cells sorted from blood. The receptor comes from a man in his late teens or twenties in good health. This CDR3 reads CAWSVGGAGTETQYF. CDR3 nucleotides: TGTGCCTGGAGTGTAGGGGGGGCAGGGACCGAGACCCAGTACTTC. Full variable domain (missing parts from reference TRBV30 and TRBJ2-5): SQTIHQWPATLVQPVGSPLSLECTVEGTSNPNLYWYRQAAGRGLQLLFYSVGIGQISSEVPQNLSASRPQDRQFILSSKKLLLSDSGFYLCAWSVGGAGTETQYFGPGTRLLVL.